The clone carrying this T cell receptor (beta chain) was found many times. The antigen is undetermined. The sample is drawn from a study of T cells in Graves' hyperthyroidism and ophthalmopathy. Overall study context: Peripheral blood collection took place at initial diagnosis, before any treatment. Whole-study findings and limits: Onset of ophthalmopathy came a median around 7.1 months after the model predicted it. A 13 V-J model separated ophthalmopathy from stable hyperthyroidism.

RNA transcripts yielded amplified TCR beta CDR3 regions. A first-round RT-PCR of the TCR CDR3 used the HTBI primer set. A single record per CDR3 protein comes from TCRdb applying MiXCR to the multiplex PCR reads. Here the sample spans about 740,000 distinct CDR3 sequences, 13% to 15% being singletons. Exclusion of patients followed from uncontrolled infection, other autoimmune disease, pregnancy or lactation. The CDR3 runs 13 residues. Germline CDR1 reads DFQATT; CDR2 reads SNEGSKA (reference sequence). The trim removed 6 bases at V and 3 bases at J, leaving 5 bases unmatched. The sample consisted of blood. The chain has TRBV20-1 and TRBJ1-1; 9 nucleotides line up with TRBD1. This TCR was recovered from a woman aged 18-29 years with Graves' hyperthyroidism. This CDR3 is CSAEGQGDTEAFF. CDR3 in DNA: TGCAGTGCCGAGGGACAGGGCGACACTGAAGCTTTCTTT.